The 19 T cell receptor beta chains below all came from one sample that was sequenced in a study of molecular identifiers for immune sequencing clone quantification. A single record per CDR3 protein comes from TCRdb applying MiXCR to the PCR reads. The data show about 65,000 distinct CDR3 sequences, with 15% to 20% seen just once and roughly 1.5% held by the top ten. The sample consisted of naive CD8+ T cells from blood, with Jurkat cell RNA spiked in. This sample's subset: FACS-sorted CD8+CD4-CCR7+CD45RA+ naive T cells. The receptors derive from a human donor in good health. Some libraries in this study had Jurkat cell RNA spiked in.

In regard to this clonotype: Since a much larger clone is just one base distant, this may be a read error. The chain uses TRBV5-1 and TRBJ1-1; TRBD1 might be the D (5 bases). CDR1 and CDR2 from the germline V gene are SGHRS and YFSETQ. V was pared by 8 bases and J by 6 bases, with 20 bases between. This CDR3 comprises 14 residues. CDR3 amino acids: CASILDPRDAEAFF. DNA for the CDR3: TGCGCCAGTATTCTTGACCCCAGGGACGCTGAAGCTTTCTTT.

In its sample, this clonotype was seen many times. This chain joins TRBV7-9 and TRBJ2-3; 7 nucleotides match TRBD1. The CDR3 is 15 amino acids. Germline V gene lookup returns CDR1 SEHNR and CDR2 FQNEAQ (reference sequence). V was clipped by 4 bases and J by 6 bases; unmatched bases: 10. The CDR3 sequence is CASSSSDRELDTQYF. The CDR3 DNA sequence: TGTGCCAGCAGCTCCTCAGACAGGGAGCTTGATACGCAGTATTTT. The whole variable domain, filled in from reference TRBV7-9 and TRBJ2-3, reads DTGVSQNPRHKITKRGQNVTFRCDPISEHNRLYWYRQTLGQGPEFLTYFQNEAQLEKSRLLSDRFSAERPKGSFSTLEIQRTEQGDSAMYLCASSSSDRELDTQYFGPGTRLTVL.

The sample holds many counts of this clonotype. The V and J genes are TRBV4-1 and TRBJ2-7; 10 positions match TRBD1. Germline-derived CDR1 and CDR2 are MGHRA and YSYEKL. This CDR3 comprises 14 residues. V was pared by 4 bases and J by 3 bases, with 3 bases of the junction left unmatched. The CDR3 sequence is CASSLGQGNYEQYF. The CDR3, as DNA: TGCGCCAGCAGCCTGGGACAGGGGAACTACGAGCAGTACTTC.

CDR3 sequence (DNA): TGTGCCAGCAGCAAGGACAGGGTTGGCACTGAAGCTTTCTTT. Residues: CASSKDRVGTEAFF. This rearrangement joins TRBV21-1 to TRBJ1-1; the table's D gene call, TRBD1, was not cross checked with the DNA. TRBV21-1 is termed a pseudogene. The CDR3 is 14 residues long.

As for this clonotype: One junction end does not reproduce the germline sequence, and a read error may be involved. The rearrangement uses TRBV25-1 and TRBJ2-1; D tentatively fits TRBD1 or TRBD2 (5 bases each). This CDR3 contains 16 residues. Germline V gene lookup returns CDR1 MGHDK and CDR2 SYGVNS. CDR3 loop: CAGSVSGTPAYNEQFF. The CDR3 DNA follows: TGTGCCGGCAGTGTCTCCGGGACGCCCGCCTACAATGAGCAGTTCTTC.

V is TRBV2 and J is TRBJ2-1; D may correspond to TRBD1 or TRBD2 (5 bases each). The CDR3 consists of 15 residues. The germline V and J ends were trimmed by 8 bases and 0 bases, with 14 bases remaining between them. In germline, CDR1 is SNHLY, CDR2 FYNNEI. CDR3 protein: CASGDASSSYNEQFF. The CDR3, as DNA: TGTGCCAGCGGGGACGCCTCGAGCTCCTACAATGAGCAGTTCTTC.

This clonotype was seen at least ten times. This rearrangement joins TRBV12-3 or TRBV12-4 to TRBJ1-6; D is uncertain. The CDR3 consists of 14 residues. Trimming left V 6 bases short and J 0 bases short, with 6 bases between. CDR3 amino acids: CASSNSSYNSPLHF. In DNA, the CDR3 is TGTGCCAGCAGCAACAGCTCCTATAATTCACCCCTCCACTTT.

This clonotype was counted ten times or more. The CDR3 DNA follows: TGTGCCAGCCTGACTTTCCCTGGGGCCAACGTCCTGACTTTC. Encoded protein: CASLTFPGANVLTF. The chain recombines TRBV2 with TRBJ2-6, with D uncertain. Trimming shortened V by 8 bases and J by 2 bases, and 10 bases separated the two germline ends. CDR3 length: 14 amino acids. Germline V CDR1 and CDR2: SNHLY, FYNNEI.

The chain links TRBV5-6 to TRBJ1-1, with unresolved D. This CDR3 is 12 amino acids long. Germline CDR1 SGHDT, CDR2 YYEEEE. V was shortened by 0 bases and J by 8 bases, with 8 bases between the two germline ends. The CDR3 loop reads CASSLGSGEAFF. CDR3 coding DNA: TGTGCCAGCAGCTTGGGGAGCGGGGAAGCTTTCTTT.

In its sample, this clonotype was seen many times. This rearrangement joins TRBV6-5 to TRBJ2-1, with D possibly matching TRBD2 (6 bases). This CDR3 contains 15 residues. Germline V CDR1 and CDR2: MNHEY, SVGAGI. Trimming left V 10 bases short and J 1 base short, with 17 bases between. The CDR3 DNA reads TGTGCCACCAGGGCGACTAGTCCATCCTACAATGAGCAGTTCTTC. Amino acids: CATRATSPSYNEQFF.

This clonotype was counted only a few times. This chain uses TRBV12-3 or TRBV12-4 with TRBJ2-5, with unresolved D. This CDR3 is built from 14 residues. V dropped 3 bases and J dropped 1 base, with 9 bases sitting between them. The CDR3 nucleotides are TGTGCCAGCAGTTTCGTCTTGGGCCAAGAGACCCAGTACTTC. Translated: CASSFVLGQETQYF.

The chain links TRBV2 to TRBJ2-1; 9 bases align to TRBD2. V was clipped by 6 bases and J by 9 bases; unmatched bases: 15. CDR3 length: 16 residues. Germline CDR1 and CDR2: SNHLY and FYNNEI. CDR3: CASSETGLATCSEQFF. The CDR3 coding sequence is TGTGCCAGCAGCGAAACAGGACTAGCGACCTGCAGTGAGCAGTTCTTC.

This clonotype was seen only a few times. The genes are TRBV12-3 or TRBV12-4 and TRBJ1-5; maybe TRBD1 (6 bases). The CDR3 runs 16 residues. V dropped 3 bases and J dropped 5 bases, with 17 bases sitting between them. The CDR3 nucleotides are TGTGCCAGCAGTTTTTGGGACACAGGCGCTCATCAGCCCCAGCATTTT. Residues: CASSFWDTGAHQPQHF.

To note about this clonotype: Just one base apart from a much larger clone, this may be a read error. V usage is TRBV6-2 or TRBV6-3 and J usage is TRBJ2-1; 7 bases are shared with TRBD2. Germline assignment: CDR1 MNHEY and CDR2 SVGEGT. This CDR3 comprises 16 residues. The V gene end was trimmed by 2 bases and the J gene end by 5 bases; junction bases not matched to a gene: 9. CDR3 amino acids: CASSYGGQGGNNEQFF. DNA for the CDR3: TGTGCCAGCAGTTACGGTGGGCAGGGAGGGAACAATGAGCAGTTCTTC.

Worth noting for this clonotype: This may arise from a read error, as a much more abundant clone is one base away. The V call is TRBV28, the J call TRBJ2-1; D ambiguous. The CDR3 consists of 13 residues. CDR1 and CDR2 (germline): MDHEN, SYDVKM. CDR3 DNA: TGTGCCAGCAGTTTATCGGTTGTCGATGAGCTGTTCTTC. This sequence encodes CASSLSVVDELFF.

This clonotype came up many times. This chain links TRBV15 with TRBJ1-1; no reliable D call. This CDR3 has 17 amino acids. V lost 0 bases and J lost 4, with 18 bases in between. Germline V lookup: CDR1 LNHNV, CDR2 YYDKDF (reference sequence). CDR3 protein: CATSRDESWGWGTEAFF. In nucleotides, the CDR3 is TGTGCCACCAGCAGAGATGAATCGTGGGGTTGGGGCACTGAAGCTTTCTTT.

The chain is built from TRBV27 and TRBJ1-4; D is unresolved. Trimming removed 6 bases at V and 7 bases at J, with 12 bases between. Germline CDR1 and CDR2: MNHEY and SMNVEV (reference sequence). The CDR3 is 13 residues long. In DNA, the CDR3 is TGTGCCAGCAGCAAAAACAGTATTGAAAAACTGTTTTTT. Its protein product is CASSKNSIEKLFF.

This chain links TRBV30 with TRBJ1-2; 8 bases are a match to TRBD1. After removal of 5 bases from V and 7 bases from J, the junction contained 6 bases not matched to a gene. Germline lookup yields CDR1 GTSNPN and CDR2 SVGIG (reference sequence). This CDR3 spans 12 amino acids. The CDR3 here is CAWGSTGGGYTF. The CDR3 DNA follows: TGTGCCTGGGGTTCCACAGGGGGTGGCTACACCTTC.

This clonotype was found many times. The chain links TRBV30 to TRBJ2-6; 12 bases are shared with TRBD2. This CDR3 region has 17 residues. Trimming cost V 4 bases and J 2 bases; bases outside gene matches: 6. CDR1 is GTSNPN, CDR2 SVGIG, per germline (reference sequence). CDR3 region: CAWTRLAGVAGANVLTF. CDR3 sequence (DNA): TGTGCCTGGACACGACTAGCGGGAGTGGCTGGGGCCAACGTCCTGACTTTC.